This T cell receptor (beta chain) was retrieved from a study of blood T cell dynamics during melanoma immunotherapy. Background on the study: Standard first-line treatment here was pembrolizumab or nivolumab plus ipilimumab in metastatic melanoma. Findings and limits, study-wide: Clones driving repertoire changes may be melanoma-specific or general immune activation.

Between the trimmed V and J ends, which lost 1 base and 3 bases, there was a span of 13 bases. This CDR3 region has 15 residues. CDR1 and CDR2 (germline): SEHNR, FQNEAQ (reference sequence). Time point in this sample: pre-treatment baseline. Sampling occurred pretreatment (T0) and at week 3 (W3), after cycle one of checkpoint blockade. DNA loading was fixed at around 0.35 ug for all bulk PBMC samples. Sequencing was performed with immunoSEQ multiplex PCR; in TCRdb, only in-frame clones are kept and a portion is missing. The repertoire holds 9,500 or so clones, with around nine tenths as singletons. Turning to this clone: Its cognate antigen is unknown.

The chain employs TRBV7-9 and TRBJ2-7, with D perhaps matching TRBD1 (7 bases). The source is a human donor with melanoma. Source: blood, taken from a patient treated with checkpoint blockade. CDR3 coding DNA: TGTGCCAGCAGCTTAGGGCCAGGGGGAGGCTACGAGCAGTACTTC. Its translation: CASSLGPGGGYEQYF. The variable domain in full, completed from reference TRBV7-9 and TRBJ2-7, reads DTGVSQNPRHKITKRGQNVTFRCDPISEHNRLYWYRQTLGQGPEFLTYFQNEAQLEKSRLLSDRFSAERPKGSFSTLEIQRTEQGDSAMYLCASSLGPGGGYEQYFGPGTRLTVT.